The clone carrying this T cell receptor beta chain showed up just a few times. What it binds is not known. With V trimmed by 7 bases and J by 7 bases, 9 bases remained unmatched. Germline values: CDR1 MNHNS, CDR2 SASEGT. The CDR3 is made up of 15 amino acids. Clones were sequenced by immunoSEQ multiplex PCR, and TCRdb holds only the in-frame ones, with some missing. The table shows 250,000 to 300,000 clones, with roughly 90% occurring only once. This sample was included in a study of cytomegalovirus exposure and HLA in healthy donors. The wider study: A subsequent analysis stated that the 110 or so validation repertoires were run on the same platform as the roughly 670 first-cohort repertoires. Study conclusions and caveats: CMV antigen specificity was confirmed in vitro for a few CMV-associated chains. 150 to 200 TCR beta chains were listed as cytomegalovirus-associated. Clusters of TCRs from the first cohort tended to co-occur in the 120 validation repertoires (as a later analysis found).

The receptor comes from a young woman in good health and CMV-seronegative. This chain links TRBV6-1 with TRBJ1-6; 8 bases are shared with TRBD1. Sequencing input: PBMCs. CDR3 loop: CASNNGQGNNSPLHF. For the CDR3, the DNA is TGTGCCAGCAATAACGGACAGGGTAACAATTCACCCCTCCACTTT.